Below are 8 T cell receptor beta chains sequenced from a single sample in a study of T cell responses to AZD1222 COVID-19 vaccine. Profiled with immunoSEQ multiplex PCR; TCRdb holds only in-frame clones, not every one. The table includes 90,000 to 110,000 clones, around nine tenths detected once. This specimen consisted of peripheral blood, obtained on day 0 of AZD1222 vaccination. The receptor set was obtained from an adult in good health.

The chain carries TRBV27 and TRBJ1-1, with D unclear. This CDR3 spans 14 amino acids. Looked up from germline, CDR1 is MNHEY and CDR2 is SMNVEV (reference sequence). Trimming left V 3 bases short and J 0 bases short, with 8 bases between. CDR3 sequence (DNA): TGTGCCAGCAGTTTTCGGCAGATGAACACTGAAGCTTTCTTT. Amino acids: CASSFRQMNTEAFF.

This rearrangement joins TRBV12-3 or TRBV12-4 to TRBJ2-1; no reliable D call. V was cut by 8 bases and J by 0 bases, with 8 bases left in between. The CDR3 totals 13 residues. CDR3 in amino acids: CASRPSSYNEQFF. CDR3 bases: TGTGCCAGCCGACCGAGCTCCTACAATGAGCAGTTCTTC.

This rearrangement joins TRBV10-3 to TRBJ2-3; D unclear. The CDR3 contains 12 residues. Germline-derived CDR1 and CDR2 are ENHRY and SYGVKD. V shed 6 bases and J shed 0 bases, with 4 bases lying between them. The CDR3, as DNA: TGTGCCATCAGCGCTAGCACAGATACGCAGTATTTT. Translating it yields CAISASTDTQYF.

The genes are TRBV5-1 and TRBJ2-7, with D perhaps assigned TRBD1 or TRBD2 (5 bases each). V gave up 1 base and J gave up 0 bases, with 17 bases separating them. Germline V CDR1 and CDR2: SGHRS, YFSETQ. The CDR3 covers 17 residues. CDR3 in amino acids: CASSLKVSQGRSYEQYF. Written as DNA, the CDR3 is TGCGCCAGCAGCTTGAAGGTTTCGCAGGGACGCTCCTACGAGCAGTACTTC.

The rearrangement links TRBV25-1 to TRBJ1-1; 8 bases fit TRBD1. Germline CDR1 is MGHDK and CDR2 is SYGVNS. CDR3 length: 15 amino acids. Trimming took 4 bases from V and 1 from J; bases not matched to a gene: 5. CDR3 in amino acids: CASSGLGQENTEAFF. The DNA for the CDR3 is TGTGCCAGCAGTGGCCTGGGACAGGAGAACACTGAAGCTTTCTTT.

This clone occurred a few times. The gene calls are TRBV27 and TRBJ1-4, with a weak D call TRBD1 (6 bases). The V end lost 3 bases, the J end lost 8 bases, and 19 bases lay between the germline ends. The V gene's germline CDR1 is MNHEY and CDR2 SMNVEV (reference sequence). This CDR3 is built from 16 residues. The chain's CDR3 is CASSFTRAQGAEKLFF. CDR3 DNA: TGTGCCAGCAGTTTTACCCGGGCACAGGGAGCCGAAAAACTGTTTTTT.

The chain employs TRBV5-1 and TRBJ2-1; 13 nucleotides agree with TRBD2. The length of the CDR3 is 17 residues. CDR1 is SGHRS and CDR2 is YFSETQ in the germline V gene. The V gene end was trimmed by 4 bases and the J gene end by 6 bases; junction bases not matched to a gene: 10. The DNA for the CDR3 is TGCGCCAGCAGCACGGGACTAGCGGGAATGAAGACCAATGAGCAGTTCTTC. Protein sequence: CASSTGLAGMKTNEQFF.

CDR3 sequence (DNA): TGTGCCAGCAGCCAACGATCTTGGGGTTCCTACAATGAGCAGTTCTTC. Its protein product is CASSQRSWGSYNEQFF. V is TRBV4-2 and J is TRBJ2-1, with D unclear. V lost 2 bases to trimming and J lost 1 base, with 12 bases between them. This CDR3 region has 16 residues. In germline, CDR1 is LGHNA, CDR2 YNFKEQ.